This TCR beta chain derives from a study of T cells in Graves' hyperthyroidism and ophthalmopathy. Study context: Peripheral blood was acquired at first diagnosis, ahead of any therapy whatsoever.

TCR beta CDR3 region amplification was performed from RNA transcripts. Researchers ran a first-round RT-PCR on the TCR CDR3 using the HTBI primer set. TCRdb re-analysed the multiplex PCR reads in MiXCR, keeping a single row per CDR3 protein. The data contain about 740,000 distinct CDR3 sequences, about 14% of them seen just once; the ten biggest clones take up roughly a tenth. V shed 6 bases and J 5 bases; nucleotides not matched to a gene: 6. Per the germline V gene, CDR1 is MNHNS and CDR2 is SASEGT. CDR3 size: 13 residues. Exclusion of patients followed from uncontrolled infection, other autoimmune disease, pregnancy or lactation. Thyroid ultrasound, orbital computed tomography, clinical symptoms, and serum thyroxine and TRAb underpinned diagnoses.

The sequence came from a woman between 18 and 30 years old with Graves' hyperthyroidism. This chain links TRBV6-1 with TRBJ2-7, with 8 bases lining up with TRBD1. Sequencing used blood. The CDR3, as DNA: TGTGCCAGCAGGCGGACAGGGAGCCACGAGCAGTACTTC. Translated: CASRRTGSHEQYF.